This TCR beta chain appears in the sequencing data of a study of CXCR3-negative and CXCR3-positive naive CD8 T cells. Overall study findings and caveats: Relative to CXCR3-negative naive cells, CXCR3-positive naive cells had more hydrophobic TRB CDR3s.

Comments on this clonotype: Its antigen remains unknown.

The method, 5' RACE with UMI labels, was used to prepare the TRB cDNA libraries. TCRdb re-called the 5' RACE reads and catalogs CDR3 proteins one per entry, DNA excluded. This sample's clone table lists around 60,000 distinct CDR3 sequences. The CDR3 is 15 amino acids. CDR1 and CDR2 (germline): SGHVS, FNYEAQ. This rearrangement joins TRBV7-6 to TRBJ2-1. The specimen was naive CXCR3+ CD8+ T cells from blood. Subset meaning: CD45RO-CCR7+CD27+CD95- naive CD8+ T cells expressing CXCR3 (TNR3+). This sequence originates from a human donor in good health. Some clones in this sample may be carry-over from other donors' samples. CDR3 region: CASSLGPGSYNEQFF.